Below, 18 T cell receptor beta chains from the same sample are listed, as sequenced in a study of blood T cell repertoires in COVID-19. The protocol was immunoSEQ multiplex PCR, while the TCRdb copy is restricted to in-frame clones and leaves out a portion. The sample holds about 87,000 clones, about 83% seen once. Source material: peripheral blood. The receptors were gathered from an older woman with acute or convalescent COVID-19.

This clone was seen more than once but under ten times. V usage is TRBV11-1 and J usage is TRBJ2-2; 8 bases line up with TRBD1. V was clipped by 4 bases and J by 5 bases; unmatched bases: 6. Germline values: CDR1 SGHAT, CDR2 FQDESV (reference sequence). CDR3 length: 15 residues. As DNA, the CDR3 is TGTGCCAGCAGCTCGCAGGGGGCGCTGACCGGGGAGCTGTTTTTT. This sequence encodes CASSSQGALTGELFF.

V usage is TRBV10-3 and J usage is TRBJ1-1; D uncertain. Trimming pared 3 bases from V and 4 bases from J, leaving 15 bases between. There are 15 residues in the CDR3. The V gene's germline CDR1 is ENHRY and CDR2 SYGVKD. The CDR3 nucleotides are TGTGCCATCAGTGAACGGAGCTCGGTAGGCACTGAAGCTTTCTTT. It codes for CAISERSSVGTEAFF.

The V call is TRBV6-4, the J call TRBJ2-5, with no clear D. The V and J ends lost 1 base and 1 base respectively, with 4 bases between them. Germline CDR1 and CDR2: MRHNA and SNTAGT. The CDR3 has 13 amino acids. The CDR3, as DNA: TGTGCCAGCAGTGACTGTAGCCAAGAGACCCAGTACTTC. Translation gives CASSDCSQETQYF.

The gene calls are TRBV5-5 and TRBJ2-7; D not resolved. The ends were cut back, 6 bases at V and 2 bases at J, with 9 bases in the middle. CDR1 SGHKS and CDR2 YYEKEE come from the germline V gene (reference sequence). The CDR3 consists of 12 residues. The CDR3 nucleotides are TGTGCCAGCACCGCAAAGCCCTACGAGCAGTACTTC. Residues: CASTAKPYEQYF.

The J gene is TRBJ1-5, the V gene TRBV10-3; possible D gene TRBD1, 5 bases. V lost 10 bases and J 5 bases, leaving 9 bases between the germline ends. The CDR3 covers 11 residues. Germline V gives CDR1 ENHRY, CDR2 SYGVKD. Here the CDR3 reads CATGGDQPQHF. The CDR3 region has the DNA TGTGCCACCGGAGGGGATCAGCCCCAGCATTTT.

The chain carries TRBV6-4 and TRBJ1-2; 10 bases align to TRBD1. The CDR3 runs 14 residues. The junction had 4 bases not matched to a gene; V was cut back by 2 bases and J by 7 bases. The V gene's germline CDR1 is MRHNA and CDR2 SNTAGT. The CDR3 DNA is TGTGCCAGCAGTGACGGAGGGACAGGGGCTGGCTACACCTTC. Amino acids: CASSDGGTGAGYTF.

This chain connects TRBV30 to TRBJ1-6; 7 bases agree with TRBD1. Germline lookup yields CDR1 GTSNPN and CDR2 SVGIG (reference sequence). CDR3 size: 16 residues. Trimming cost V 0 bases and J 7 bases; bases outside gene matches: 9. This CDR3 reads CAWSVLKGAGNSPLHF. The DNA for the CDR3 is TGTGCCTGGAGTGTACTGAAGGGGGCTGGCAATTCACCCCTCCACTTT. Variable domain in full (rest from reference TRBV30 and TRBJ1-6): SQTIHQWPATLVQPVGSPLSLECTVEGTSNPNLYWYRQAAGRGLQLLFYSVGIGQISSEVPQNLSASRPQDRQFILSSKKLLLSDSGFYLCAWSVLKGAGNSPLHFGNGTRLTVT.

This clone was seen just once. The CDR3 spells CASSRLRDSNEKLFF. The CDR3 nucleotides are TGTGCCAGCAGCCGACTCCGGGACAGTAATGAAAAACTGTTTTTT. The chain links TRBV5-5 to TRBJ1-4; TRBD1 agrees at 7 bases. The CDR3 extends over 15 amino acids. The germline CDR1 and CDR2 sequences are SGHKS and YYEKEE (reference sequence). Germline trimming cut 4 bases from V and 4 bases from J; bases unmatched to any gene: 7.

This clone was observed a handful of times. The V call is TRBV11-3, the J call TRBJ1-5; D remains ambiguous. Per germline, CDR1 SGHNT and CDR2 YENEEA. Deletions cut 0 bases from V and 6 bases from J, with 6 bases between. The CDR3 is 13 amino acids. DNA of the CDR3: TGTGCCAGCAGCTTAGATCAATTTCAGCCCCAGCATTTT. It translates to CASSLDQFQPQHF. The variable domain in full, completed from reference TRBV11-3 and TRBJ1-5, reads EAGVVQSPRYKIIEKKQPVAFWCNPISGHNTLYWYLQNLGQGPELLIRYENEEAVDDSQLPKDRFSAERLKGVDSTLKIQPAELGDSAVYLCASSLDQFQPQHFGDGTRLSIL.

This chain links TRBV11-2 with TRBJ1-2; D perhaps matches TRBD1 (6 bases). The CDR3 length is 13 residues. Per the germline V gene, CDR1 is SGHAT and CDR2 is FQNNGV. V lost 4 bases to trimming and J lost 5 bases, with 11 bases between them. CDR3 bases: TGTGCCAGCAGCTCAGGGACATTTTATGGCTACACCTTC. It translates to CASSSGTFYGYTF.

On this clone itself: Other DNA sequences in this specimen translate into the identical CDR3. The rearrangement joins TRBV9 to TRBJ1-1; 7 bases fit TRBD1. CDR1 and CDR2 from the germline V gene are SGDLS and YYNGEE. CDR3 length: 15 residues. The ends lost 4 bases at V and 1 base at J; junction bases unmatched: 7. In nucleotides, the CDR3 is TGTGCCAGCAGCCCGCCCTCAGGGGGGAACACTGAAGCTTTCTTT. Protein: CASSPPSGGNTEAFF.

The chain joins TRBV27 to TRBJ1-5; 10 bases align to TRBD1. The V gene's germline CDR1 is MNHEY and CDR2 SMNVEV (reference sequence). The V gene end was trimmed by 3 bases and the J gene end by 2 bases; junction bases not matched to a gene: 1. The CDR3 has 15 residues. CDR3 sequence: CASSLGQGRNQPQHF. The DNA of the CDR3 is TGTGCCAGCAGTTTGGGACAGGGGCGCAATCAGCCCCAGCATTTT.

The CDR3 loop is CALQGGYNEQFF. CDR3 DNA sequence: TGTGCCTTACAGGGAGGGTACAATGAGCAGTTCTTC. This chain links TRBV6-5 with TRBJ2-1, with a weak D call TRBD2 (7 bases). The germline V gene encodes CDR1 MNHEY and CDR2 SVGAGI. This CDR3 region has 12 residues. Trimming shortened V by 11 bases and J by 4 bases, and 12 bases separated the two germline ends.

V usage is TRBV7-2 and J usage is TRBJ2-5; D uncertain. V dropped 5 bases and J dropped 5 bases, with 6 bases sitting between them. Germline assignment: CDR1 SGHTA and CDR2 FQGNSA. CDR3 length: 11 amino acids. In DNA, the CDR3 is TGTGCCAGCAGCCCCGGGGAGACCCAGTACTTC. This translates into CASSPGETQYF. Full variable domain (remainder filled in from reference TRBV7-2 and TRBJ2-5): GAGVSQSPSNKVTEKGKDVELRCDPISGHTALYWYRQSLGQGLEFLIYFQGNSAPDKSGLPSDRFSAERTGGSVSTLTIQRTQQEDSAVYLCASSPGETQYFGPGTRLLVL.

The gene calls are TRBV3-1 (or the pseudogene TRBV3-2) and TRBJ2-3, with D unclear. Germline CDR1 LGHDT, CDR2 YNNKEL (reference sequence). There are 12 residues in the CDR3. Trimming shortened V by 2 bases and J by 6 bases, and 6 bases separated the two germline ends. CDR3 in amino acids: CASSQSVDTQYF. In nucleotides, the CDR3 is TGTGCCAGCAGCCAATCGGTTGATACGCAGTATTTT.

The chain recombines TRBV10-3 with TRBJ1-5, with D unclear. This CDR3 is built from 13 residues. V lost 3 bases and J 7 bases, leaving 10 bases between the germline ends. Germline-derived CDR1 and CDR2 are ENHRY and SYGVKD. CDR3 sequence (DNA): TGTGCCATCAGTGAATCGGGTGGGCAGCCCCAGCATTTT. Translation: CAISESGGQPQHF.

This clone showed up just a few times. The gene calls are TRBV30 and TRBJ2-7; TRBD1 agrees at 9 bases. The V gene end was trimmed by 3 bases and the J gene end by 12 bases; junction bases not matched to a gene: 18. The CDR3 totals 15 residues. Germline values: CDR1 GTSNPN, CDR2 SVGIG (reference sequence). For the CDR3, the DNA is TGTGCCTGGAGATACCAAGGACAGGGGTCGACCCGTCGGTACTTC. As protein: CAWRYQGQGSTRRYF. Drawing the rest from reference TRBV30 and TRBJ2-7, the complete variable domain is SQTIHQWPATLVQPVGSPLSLECTVEGTSNPNLYWYRQAAGRGLQLLFYSVGIGQISSEVPQNLSASRPQDRQFILSSKKLLLSDSGFYLCAWRYQGQGSTRRYFGPGTRLTVT.

The rearrangement joins TRBV6-4 to TRBJ1-6, with D perhaps TRBD1 (5 bases). The CDR3 spans 14 residues. Trimming took 3 bases from V and 9 from J, leaving 12 bases between them. Looked up from germline, CDR1 is MRHNA and CDR2 is SNTAGT. The CDR3 DNA reads TGTGCCAGCAGTGAGGGGGGGGGTCGTTCACCCCTCCACTTT. It specifies CASSEGGGRSPLHF.